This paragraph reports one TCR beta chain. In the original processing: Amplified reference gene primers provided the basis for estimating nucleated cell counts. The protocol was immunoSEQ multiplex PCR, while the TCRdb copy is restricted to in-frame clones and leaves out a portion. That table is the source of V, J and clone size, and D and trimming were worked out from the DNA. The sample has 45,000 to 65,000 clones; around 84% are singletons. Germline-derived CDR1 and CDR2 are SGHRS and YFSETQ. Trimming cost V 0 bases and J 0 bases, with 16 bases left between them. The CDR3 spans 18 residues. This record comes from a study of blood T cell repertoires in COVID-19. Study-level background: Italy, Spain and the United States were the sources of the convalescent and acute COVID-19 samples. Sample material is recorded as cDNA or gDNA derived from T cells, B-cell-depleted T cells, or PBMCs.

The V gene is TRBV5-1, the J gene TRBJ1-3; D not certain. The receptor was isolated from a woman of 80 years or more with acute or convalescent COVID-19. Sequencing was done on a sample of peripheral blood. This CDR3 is CASSLGGISINSGNTIYF. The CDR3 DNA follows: TGCGCCAGCAGCTTGGGAGGGATATCAATTAACTCTGGAAACACCATATATTTT.